The rows below give T cell receptor beta chains drawn from one sample of a study of cytomegalovirus exposure and HLA in healthy donors. This table comes from immunoSEQ multiplex PCR, and its TCRdb copy is limited to in-frame clones, with some not included. Of about 130,000 clones in the sample, around 77% were seen once. Sequences were obtained from PBMCs. All receptors derive from a woman between 45 and 60 years old in good health and CMV-seronegative. CDR3s include the opening cysteine and the closing phenylalanine or tryptophan. The D gene is left open where the match is weak. Clone size, where shown, is once, few, many, or a class for clones that have expanded.

j_gene | len | d_gene | abundance | v_gene | CDR3nt | CDR3aa
TRBJ2-1 | 15 | TRBD1 | once | TRBV4-1 | TGCGCCAGCAGATCCGGGACAGGGCTAAACAATGAGCAGTTCTTC | CASRSGTGLNNEQFF
TRBJ2-3 | 15 | TRBD2 | few | TRBV5-1 | TGCGCCAGCAGCCTCCGGGGGGACCCGACAGATACGCAGTATTTT | CASSLRGDPTDTQYF
TRBJ2-1 | 15 | TRBD2 | - | TRBV4-3 | TGCGCCAGCAGCCGCAATAGCGGGACCTACAATGAGCAGTTCTTC | CASSRNSGTYNEQFF
TRBJ2-3 | 15 | - | - | TRBV5-1 | TGCGCCAGCAGCTTGGCCGGGGGGCGCACAGATACGCAGTATTTT | CASSLAGGRTDTQYF
TRBJ1-4 | 15 | - | - | TRBV4-3 | TGCGCCAGCAGCCAAGATGGTAGCTACAATGAAAAACTGTTTTTT | CASSQDGSYNEKLFF
TRBJ2-1 | 16 | TRBD1 | - | TRBV11-2 | TGTGCCAGCAGCCTAATTGGGGACAGGGCTGACAATGAGCAGTTCTTC | CASSLIGDRADNEQFF
TRBJ1-2 | 12 | - | - | TRBV27 | TGTGCCACCACAGAAGGGGACTATGGCTACCCCTTC | CATTEGDYGYPF
TRBJ2-1 | 19 | TRBD2 | - | TRBV5-1 | TGCGCCAGCAGCTTGTTTTCCGGCGAGCGGGAGGGTTCGTACAATGAGCAGTTCTTC | CASSLFSGEREGSYNEQFF
TRBJ2-3 | 14 | TRBD2 | - | TRBV29-1 | TGCAGCACCGGACTAGCGGGTAGCACAGATACGCAGTATTTT | CSTGLAGSTDTQYF
TRBJ1-5 | 16 | - | few | TRBV6-6 | TGTGCCAGCAGTTACCCTCAGGGAAAAGCCAATCAGCCCCAGCATTTT | CASSYPQGKANQPQHF
TRBJ1-2 | 12 | - | - | TRBV7-2 | TGTGCCAGCAGCTTAGCGACTTTTGGCTACACCTTC | CASSLATFGYTF
TRBJ2-2 | 15 | TRBD2 | once | TRBV5-4 | TGTGCCAGCAGCTCTAGCGGGACGAACACCGGGGAGCTGTTTTTT | CASSSSGTNTGELFF
TRBJ2-7 | 17 | TRBD2 | - | TRBV7-8 | TGTGCCAGCAGTCAAGGGTCGCGGGCTAGCGGGACCTACGAGCAGTACTTC | CASSQGSRASGTYEQYF
TRBJ2-3 | 15 | TRBD2 | - | TRBV9 | TGTGCCAGCAGCACCCTAGCGGGAAGGGCAGATACGCAGTATTTT | CASSTLAGRADTQYF
TRBJ2-1 | 17 | TRBD2 | - | TRBV19 | TGTGCCAGTAGTGGGGGTCTAGCGGGAGGGTCCTACAATGAGCAGTTCTTC | CASSGGLAGGSYNEQFF
TRBJ1-4 | 16 | TRBD1 | - | TRBV7-9 | TGTGCCAGCAGCAAGGACAGGGGGCTGGCTAATGAAAAACTGTTTTTT | CASSKDRGLANEKLFF
TRBJ2-7 | 15 | TRBD2 | few | TRBV4-3 | TGCGCCAGCAGCCAGGGACTAGCGGCCTCAAACGAGCAGTACTTC | CASSQGLAASNEQYF
TRBJ2-7 | 15 | TRBD2 | - | TRBV27 | TGTGCCAGCAGTTTTAGTGGGACTAGCGGCTACGAGCAGTACTTC | CASSFSGTSGYEQYF
TRBJ1-3 | 16 | - | few | TRBV19 | TGTGCCAGTAGTTATCAGGGGCGAACGGATGGAAACACCATATATTTT | CASSYQGRTDGNTIYF
TRBJ2-6 | 18 | TRBD1 | - | TRBV19 | TGTGCCAGTAGCCGGGGGGACAGGGCTTACTCTGGGGCCAACGTCCTGACTTTC | CASSRGDRAYSGANVLTF
TRBJ1-2 | 14 | TRBD1 | - | TRBV5-4 | TGTGCCAGCACCTTGGACAGGGAGGGTTATGGCTACACCTTC | CASTLDREGYGYTF
TRBJ2-1 | 17 | - | - | TRBV18 | TGTGCCAGCTCACCCCCGATCCATTTACAATCCTACAATGAGCAGTTCTTC | CASSPPIHLQSYNEQFF
TRBJ1-1 | 15 | - | - | TRBV29-1 | TGCAGCGTTGAAGATCTGCAGGGCTTGAACACTGAAGCTTTCTTT | CSVEDLQGLNTEAFF
TRBJ2-7 | 16 | - | - | TRBV19 | TGTGCCAGTAGCCAGGGGGGCGGAGCGCCCCCCTACGAGCAGTACTTC | CASSQGGGAPPYEQYF
TRBJ1-2 | 14 | - | - | TRBV7-2 | TGTGCCAGCAGCTTAGAGGCAGGGCACTATGGCTACACCTTC | CASSLEAGHYGYTF
TRBJ2-6 | 14 | - | - | TRBV6-5 | TGTGCCAGCAGTTACCGCTCTGGGGCCAACGTCCTGACTTTC | CASSYRSGANVLTF
TRBJ1-1 | 15 | - | - | TRBV5-1 | TGCGCCAGCAGCTTGGTGGCAGGACAGAACACTGAAGCTTTCTTT | CASSLVAGQNTEAFF
TRBJ1-2 | 13 | TRBD1 | - | TRBV5-1 | TGCGCCAGCAGCTTTGACAGGGTAGGCGGCTACACCTTC | CASSFDRVGGYTF
TRBJ2-5 | 12 | - | - | TRBV10-1 | TGCGCCAGCGAGGCAAAGACGGAGACCCAGTACTTC | CASEAKTETQYF
TRBJ1-5 | 17 | TRBD1 | - | TRBV6-1 | TGTGCCAGCAGTGACGGGACAGGGGGCTGGGGCAATCAGCCCCAGCATTTT | CASSDGTGGWGNQPQHF
TRBJ2-7 | 15 | - | - | TRBV4-2 | TGTGCCAGCAGCCAAGATTGGAGGGGGCGATACGAGCAGTACTTC | CASSQDWRGRYEQYF
TRBJ1-2 | 14 | TRBD1 | once | TRBV18 | TGTGCCAGCTCAGCAAGGACAGGGGCCGATGGCTACACCTTC | CASSARTGADGYTF
TRBJ2-7 | 13 | - | - | TRBV5-1 | TGCGCCAGCAGCTTGGATCTTGCTAGCGAGCAGTACTTC | CASSLDLASEQYF
TRBJ2-5 | 11 | - | once | TRBV29-1 | TGCAGCGTTCGGACTCAAGAGACCCAGTACTTC | CSVRTQETQYF
TRBJ1-1 | 15 | - | - | TRBV7-9 | TGTGCCAGCAGCTTAGAAGGCGGGTCGAACACTGAAGCTTTCTTT | CASSLEGGSNTEAFF
TRBJ1-1 | 14 | - | - | TRBV28 | TGTGCCAGCAGTTTGGGAAAGACGGGGACTGAAGCTTTCTTT | CASSLGKTGTEAFF
TRBJ1-1 | 15 | TRBD1 | - | TRBV28 | TGTGCCAGCAGGGGAGGGGGACAGGGGAACACTGAAGCTTTCTTT | CASRGGGQGNTEAFF
TRBJ1-1 | 14 | TRBD1 | - | TRBV9 | TGTGCCAGTAAAGGTTCTCACAGGGGAACTGAAGCTTTCTTT | CASKGSHRGTEAFF
TRBJ1-5 | 14 | TRBD1 | - | TRBV7-9 | TGTGCCAGCAGCTTGGACAGGGGGGACCAGCCCCAGCATTTT | CASSLDRGDQPQHF
TRBJ2-1 | 17 | TRBD2 | - | TRBV4-3 | TGCGCCAGCAGCCAAGATCTCGGCGGGAGGGCCTACAATGAGCAGTTCTTC | CASSQDLGGRAYNEQFF
TRBJ1-2 | 15 | TRBD1 | - | TRBV5-1 | TGCGCCAGCAGCTTTACTCAGGGGGCGGACTATGGCTACACCTTC | CASSFTQGADYGYTF
TRBJ2-7 | 15 | TRBD1 | - | TRBV4-1 | TGCGCCAGCAGCCGGGGGACAGTTGTCTCCTACGAGCAGTACTTC | CASSRGTVVSYEQYF
TRBJ1-2 | 14 | TRBD1 | - | TRBV27 | TGTGCCAGCAAATGGACAGGGGACGCCTATGGCTACACCTTC | CASKWTGDAYGYTF
TRBJ1-1 | 16 | TRBD1 | - | TRBV9 | TGTGCCAGCAGCGTAGGGACAGGGGGGGCGGACACTGAAGCTTTCTTT | CASSVGTGGADTEAFF
TRBJ2-5 | 14 | - | once | TRBV21-1 | TGTGCCAGCAGCAACAGGGATCGGCTAGAGACCCAGTACTTC | CASSNRDRLETQYF
TRBJ1-2 | 13 | - | - | TRBV30 | TGTGCCTGGAGTCCCCTAACAGGTTTTGGCTACACCTTC | CAWSPLTGFGYTF
TRBJ2-1 | 18 | TRBD2 | - | TRBV4-3 | TGCGCCAGCAGCCAGATGCCCCCGGCGGGAGCCACCTACAATGAGCAGTTCTTC | CASSQMPPAGATYNEQFF